This TCR beta chain was identified in a study of molecular identifiers for immune sequencing clone quantification. V was shortened by 2 bases and J by 4 bases, with 8 bases between the two germline ends. CDR3 size: 13 residues. Germline V gene data show CDR1 as SGHVS and CDR2 as FNYEAQ. TCRdb redid the calling of the PCR reads with MiXCR, one entry per CDR3 protein. The repertoire holds around 94,000 distinct CDR3 sequences, around 30% seen once, with approximately 10% in the top ten. The sequencing input was naive CD8+ T cells from blood, with Jurkat cell RNA spiked in. Documented subset: FACS-sorted CD8+CD4-CCR7+CD45RA+ naive T cells. This clonotype was obtained from a human donor in good health. Some libraries in this study had Jurkat cell RNA spiked in. This rearrangement joins TRBV7-6 to TRBJ2-5; maybe TRBD1 (5 bases). The CDR3 coding sequence is TGTGCCAGCAGCTTATGGGGCCCAGAGACCCAGTACTTC. It codes for CASSLWGPETQYF.